This TCR beta chain derives from a study of blood T cell repertoires in COVID-19. Study-level information: Nucleic acid was either cDNA or gDNA, and it came from T cells, B-cell-depleted T cells, or PBMCs.

Germline V gives CDR1 SGHTA, CDR2 FQGTGA. Trimming took off 5 bases at V and 2 bases at J, with 11 bases between the two ends. This CDR3 is built from 14 residues. This table comes from immunoSEQ multiplex PCR, and its TCRdb copy is limited to in-frame clones, with some not included. This table holds about 180,000 clones, about 89% found once. This chain uses TRBV7-3 with TRBJ2-3, with D possibly matching TRBD1 (6 bases). This TCR was sampled from a man aged 40-49 years with active or convalescent COVID-19. Sample: peripheral blood. The CDR3 loop reads CASSVDRYTDTQYF. The CDR3, as DNA: TGTGCCAGCAGCGTTGACAGGTACACAGATACGCAGTATTTT.